The present T cell receptor beta chain was sequenced within a study of response to subunit inactivated influenza vaccine. TCRdb used MiXCR to reprocess the RT-PCR reads, holding one entry per CDR3 protein. Among 700,000 to 800,000 distinct CDR3 sequences listed, under 20% were seen once. CDR1 SQVTM and CDR2 ANQGSEA come from the germline V gene. There are 16 residues in the CDR3. V gave up 0 bases and J gave up 2 bases, with 16 bases separating them. This sequence originates from a man aged 50-60 years who received an inactivated influenza vaccine. The chain links TRBV29-1 to TRBJ2-5; TRBD2 might be the D (7 bases). This material consisted of PBMCs from blood, taken roughly 5 days after vaccination. CDR3 nucleotides: TGCAGCGTTGAAGATTCGGGGGGCTTACGGCAAGAGACCCAGTACTTC. Translation gives CSVEDSGGLRQETQYF. Using reference TRBV29-1 and TRBJ2-5 for the parts outside the CDR3, the full variable domain is SAVISQKPSRDICQRGTSLTIQCQVDSQVTMMFWYRQQPGQSLTLIATANQGSEATYESGFVIDKFPISRPNLTFSTLTVSNMSPEDSSIYLCSVEDSGGLRQETQYFGPGTRLLVL.